This T cell receptor (beta chain) was retrieved from a study of T cells in Graves' hyperthyroidism and ophthalmopathy. Study findings and constraints: Model-based prediction identified ophthalmopathy a median approximately 6.2 months prior to its onset. The majority of expanded thyroid clonotypes above 0.001 also appeared in blood.

This CDR3 region has 15 residues. The germline CDR1 and CDR2 sequences are LGHNA and YSLEER. The J segment lost 7 bases and the V segment lost 0 bases, leaving 5 bases of the junction unmatched. RNA transcripts provided the source from which TCR beta CDR3 regions were amplified. In the first-round RT-PCR of the TCR CDR3, the HTBI primer set was used. TCRdb processed the multiplex PCR reads anew with MiXCR; each CDR3 protein has one entry. In the table there are 550,000 to 600,000 distinct CDR3 sequences, 12% to 15% of which are singletons. Uncontrolled infection, other autoimmune disease, pregnancy or lactation led to exclusion. Fresh peripheral blood, about 9.6 ml, yielded the PBMCs. A word on this clonotype: The antigen is undetermined.

Material for sequencing was blood. This chain joins TRBV4-3 and TRBJ1-4; 7 nucleotides line up with TRBD1. The sequence derives from a woman aged 18-29 years with Graves' ophthalmopathy. This chain's CDR3 is CASSQDRGGGEKLFF. The CDR3 region has the DNA TGCGCCAGCAGCCAAGATAGAGGGGGCGGTGAAAAACTGTTTTTT.